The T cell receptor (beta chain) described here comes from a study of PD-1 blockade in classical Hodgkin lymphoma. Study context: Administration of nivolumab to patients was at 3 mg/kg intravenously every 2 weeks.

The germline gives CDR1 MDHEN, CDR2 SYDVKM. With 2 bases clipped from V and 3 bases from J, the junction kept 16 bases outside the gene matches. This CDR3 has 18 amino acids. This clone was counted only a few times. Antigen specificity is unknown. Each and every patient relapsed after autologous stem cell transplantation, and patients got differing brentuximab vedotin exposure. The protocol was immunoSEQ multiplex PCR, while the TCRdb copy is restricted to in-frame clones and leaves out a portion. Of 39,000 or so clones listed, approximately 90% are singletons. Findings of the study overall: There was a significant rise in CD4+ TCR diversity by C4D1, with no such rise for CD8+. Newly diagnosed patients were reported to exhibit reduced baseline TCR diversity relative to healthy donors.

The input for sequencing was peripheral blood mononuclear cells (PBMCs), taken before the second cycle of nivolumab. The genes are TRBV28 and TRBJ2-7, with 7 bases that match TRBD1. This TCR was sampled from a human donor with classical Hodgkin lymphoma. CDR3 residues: CASSLGNPPTGSDYEQYF. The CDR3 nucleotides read TGTGCCAGCAGTTTAGGTAATCCCCCGACAGGGTCGGACTACGAGCAGTACTTC.